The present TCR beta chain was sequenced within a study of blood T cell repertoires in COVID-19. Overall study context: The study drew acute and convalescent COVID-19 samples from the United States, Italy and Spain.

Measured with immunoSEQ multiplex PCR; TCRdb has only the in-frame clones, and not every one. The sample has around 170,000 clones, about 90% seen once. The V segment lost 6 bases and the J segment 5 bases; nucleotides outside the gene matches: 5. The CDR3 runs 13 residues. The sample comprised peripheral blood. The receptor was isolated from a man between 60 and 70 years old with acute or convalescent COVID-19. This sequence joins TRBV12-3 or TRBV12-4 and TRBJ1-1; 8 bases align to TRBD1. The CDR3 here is CASRRQGMTEAFF. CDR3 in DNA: TGTGCCAGCAGACGACAGGGGATGACTGAAGCTTTCTTT.